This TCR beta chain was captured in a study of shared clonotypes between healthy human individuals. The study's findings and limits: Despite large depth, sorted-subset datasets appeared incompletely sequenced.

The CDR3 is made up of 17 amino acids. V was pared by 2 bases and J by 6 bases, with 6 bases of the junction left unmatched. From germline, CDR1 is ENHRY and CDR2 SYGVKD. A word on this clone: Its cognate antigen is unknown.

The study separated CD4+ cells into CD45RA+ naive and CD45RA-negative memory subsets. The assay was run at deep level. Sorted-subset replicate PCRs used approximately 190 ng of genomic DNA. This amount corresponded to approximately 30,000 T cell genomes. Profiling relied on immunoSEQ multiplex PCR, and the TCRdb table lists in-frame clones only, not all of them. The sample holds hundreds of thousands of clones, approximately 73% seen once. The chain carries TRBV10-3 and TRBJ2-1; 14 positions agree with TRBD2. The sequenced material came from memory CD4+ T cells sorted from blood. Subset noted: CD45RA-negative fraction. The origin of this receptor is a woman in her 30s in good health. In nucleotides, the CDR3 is TGTGCCATCAGTGAGCCGGGGACTAGCGGGGGAATCAATGAGCAGTTCTTC. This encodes CAISEPGTSGGINEQFF.